This TCR beta chain is drawn from a study of T cell clonality in common variable immunodeficiency. Equal genomic DNA amounts from CVID and control samples were sequenced. Sequencing was performed with immunoSEQ multiplex PCR; in TCRdb, only in-frame clones are kept and a portion is missing. The sample shows about 35,000 clones, none of them appearing just once. Donors gave roughly 5 to 8 ml heparinized peripheral whole blood. This CDR3 is 15 amino acids long. Looked up from germline, CDR1 is LNHDA and CDR2 is SQIVND (reference sequence). The V and J ends lost 5 bases and 0 bases respectively, with 13 bases between them. This clone was seen ten or more times. The antigen is unknown. The read ends 3 residues before the CDR3 terminus; that terminus is restored from the germline J gene. General study findings and limits: In common variable immunodeficiency, TCR beta chains reportedly carried fewer deletions and N-nucleotide insertions.

This receptor was taken from a person between 18 and 75 years old in good health. Sequenced sample: peripheral blood mononuclear cells. This sequence joins TRBV19 and TRBJ1-1; TRBD1 might be the D (5 bases). The CDR3 DNA, read in part, is TGTGCCAGTAGTCAGGGTTTTGGGTTGAACACTGAA. Its protein is CASSQGFGLNTE. The full CDR3 is CASSQGFGLNTEAFF.